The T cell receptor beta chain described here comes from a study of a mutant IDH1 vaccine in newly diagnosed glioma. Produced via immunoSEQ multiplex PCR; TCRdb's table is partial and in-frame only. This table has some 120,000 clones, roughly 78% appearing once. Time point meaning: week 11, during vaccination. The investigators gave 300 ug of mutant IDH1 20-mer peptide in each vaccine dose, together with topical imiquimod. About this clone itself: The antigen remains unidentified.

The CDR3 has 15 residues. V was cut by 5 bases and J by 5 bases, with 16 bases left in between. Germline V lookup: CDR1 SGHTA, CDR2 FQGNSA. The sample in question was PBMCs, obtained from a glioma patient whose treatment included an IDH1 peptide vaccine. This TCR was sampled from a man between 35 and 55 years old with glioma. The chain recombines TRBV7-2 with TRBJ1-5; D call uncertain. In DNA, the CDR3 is TGTGCCAGCAGCCAAATAGGGTGGGTGGATCAGCCCCAGCATTTT. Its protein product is CASSQIGWVDQPQHF.